Below are 5 T cell receptor beta chains sequenced from a single sample in a study of blood T cell repertoires in COVID-19. Sequencing used immunoSEQ multiplex PCR; TCRdb keeps in-frame clones, though not all of them. The sample yields about 140,000 clones, approximately 91% seen once. The sequenced sample was peripheral blood. These receptors all stem from a man in his 70s with acute or convalescent COVID-19.

This clone came up once. The chain has TRBV10-3 and TRBJ2-1; D is ambiguous. The CDR3 runs to 13 residues. Trimming took off 5 bases at V and 0 bases at J, with 5 bases between the two ends. The germline V gene has CDR1 ENHRY and CDR2 SYGVKD. CDR3 in amino acids: CAISRDSYNEQFF. The CDR3 DNA reads as TGTGCCATCAGTAGAGACTCCTACAATGAGCAGTTCTTC.

The chain links TRBV19 to TRBJ2-3; no reliable D call. The V gene lost 3 bases and the J gene lost 0 bases, with 10 bases spanning the gap. The CDR3 contains 15 residues. Germline CDR1 LNHDA, CDR2 SQIVND (reference sequence). This CDR3 reads CASSIYSSSTDTQYF. For the CDR3, the DNA is TGTGCCAGTAGTATCTACTCCTCTAGCACAGATACGCAGTATTTT.

V usage is TRBV18 and J usage is TRBJ1-3; D ambiguous. The CDR3 length is 15 residues. The V and J ends lost 1 base and 4 bases respectively, with 11 bases between them. From germline, CDR1 is KGHSH and CDR2 LQKENI. CDR3 residues: CASSPREGTGNTIYF. CDR3 nucleotides: TGTGCCAGCTCACCACGGGAGGGAACCGGAAACACCATATATTTT.

V gene TRBV6-6 combines with J gene TRBJ2-1; weak D call: TRBD2 (6 bases). The ends were cut back, 6 bases at V and 12 bases at J, with 24 bases in the middle. Germline CDR1 MNHNY, CDR2 SVGAGI (reference sequence). The CDR3 spans 15 residues. In DNA, the CDR3 is TGTGCCAGCAGCAAGTCCAGGGAGGTACGCGTTGGGCAGTTCTTC. This sequence encodes CASSKSREVRVGQFF.

The CDR3 bases are TGTGCCAGCAGCCGCGGACAGGGTGGGGAGCTGTTTTTT. Translation: CASSRGQGGELFF. The rearrangement links TRBV12-3 or TRBV12-4 to TRBJ2-2; 8 nucleotides agree with TRBD1. This CDR3 comprises 13 residues. Unmatched junction bases numbered 5, after V lost 6 bases and J lost 8 bases.